This T cell receptor beta chain was captured by sequencing in a study of T cell responses to AZD1222 COVID-19 vaccine. Findings and limits, study-wide: The span of vaccine-associated CD4 TCRs extended across spike, with dominance at 160-218 and 743-854. Baseline seropositivity characterized only six or seven AZD1222 recipients. Most donors were white British, females outnumbered males, and clonal diversity was possibly underestimated.

V gave up 1 base and J gave up 5 bases, with 11 bases separating them. The CDR3 length is 14 residues. Germline CDR1 is SSHAT and CDR2 is FNYEAQ (reference sequence). About this clone itself: Its antigen is unknown.

This table comes from immunoSEQ multiplex PCR, and its TCRdb copy is limited to in-frame clones, with some not included. The sample lists fewer than 120,000 clones; roughly 93% were seen once. This clonotype was sampled from an adult who received the AZD1222 COVID-19 vaccine. This chain links TRBV7-7 with TRBJ2-5; D not certain. The sequencing used peripheral blood, collected 28 days after the second AZD1222 dose. Written as DNA, the CDR3 is TGTGCCAGCAGCTTAGGCCAGGATGTGGAGACCCAGTACTTC. This sequence encodes CASSLGQDVETQYF. Supplemented by reference TRBV7-7 and TRBJ2-5, the full variable domain reads GAGVSQSPRYKVTKRGQDVTLRCDPISSHATLYWYQQALGQGPEFLTYFNYEAQPDKSGLPSDRFSAERPEGSISTLTIQRTEQRDSAMYRCASSLGQDVETQYFGPGTRLLVL.